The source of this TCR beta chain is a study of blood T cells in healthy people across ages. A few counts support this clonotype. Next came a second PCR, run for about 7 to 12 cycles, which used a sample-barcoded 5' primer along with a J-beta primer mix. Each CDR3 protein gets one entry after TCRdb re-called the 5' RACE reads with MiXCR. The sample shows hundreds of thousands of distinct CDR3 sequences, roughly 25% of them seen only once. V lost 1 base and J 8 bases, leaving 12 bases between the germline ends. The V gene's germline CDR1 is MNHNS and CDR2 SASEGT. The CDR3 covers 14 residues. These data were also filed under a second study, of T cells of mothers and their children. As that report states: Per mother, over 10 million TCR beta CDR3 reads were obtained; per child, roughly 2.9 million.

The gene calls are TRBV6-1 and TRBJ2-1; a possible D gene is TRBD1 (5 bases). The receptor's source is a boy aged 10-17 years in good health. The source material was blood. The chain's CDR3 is CASSEVWQGDEQFF. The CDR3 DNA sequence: TGTGCCAGCAGTGAAGTGTGGCAGGGTGATGAGCAGTTCTTC.